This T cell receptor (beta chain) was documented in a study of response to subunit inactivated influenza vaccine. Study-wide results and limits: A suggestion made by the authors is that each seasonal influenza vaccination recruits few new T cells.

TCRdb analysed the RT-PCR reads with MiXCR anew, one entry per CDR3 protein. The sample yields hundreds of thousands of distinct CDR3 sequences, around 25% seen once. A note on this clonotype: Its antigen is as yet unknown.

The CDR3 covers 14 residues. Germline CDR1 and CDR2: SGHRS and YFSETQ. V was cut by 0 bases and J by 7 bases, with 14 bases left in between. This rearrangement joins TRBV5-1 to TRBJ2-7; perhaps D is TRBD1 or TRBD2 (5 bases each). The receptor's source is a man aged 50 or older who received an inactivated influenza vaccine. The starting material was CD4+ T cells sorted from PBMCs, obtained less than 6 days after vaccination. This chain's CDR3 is CASSLDGGLGEQYF. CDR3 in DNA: TGCGCCAGCAGCTTGGATGGGGGTTTAGGTGAGCAGTACTTC.